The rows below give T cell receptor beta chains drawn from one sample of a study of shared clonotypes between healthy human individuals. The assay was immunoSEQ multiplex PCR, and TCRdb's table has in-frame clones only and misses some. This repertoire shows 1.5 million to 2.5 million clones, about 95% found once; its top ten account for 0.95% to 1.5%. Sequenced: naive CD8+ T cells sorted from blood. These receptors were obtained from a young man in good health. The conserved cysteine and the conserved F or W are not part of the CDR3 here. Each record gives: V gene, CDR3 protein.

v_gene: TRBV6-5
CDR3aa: ASSVLAGDAGELF

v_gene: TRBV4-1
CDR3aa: ASSQDWGVNEQF

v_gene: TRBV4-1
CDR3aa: ASSQGGMDGELF

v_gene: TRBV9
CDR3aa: ASSSRGVGQF

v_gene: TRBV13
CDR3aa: ASSLANEQF

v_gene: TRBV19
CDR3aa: ASSMRQGNEQY

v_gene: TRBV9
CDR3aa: ASSNQGNTGELF

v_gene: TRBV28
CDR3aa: ASSLEPLVNSPLH

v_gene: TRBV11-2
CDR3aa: ASSFPQGLASGELF

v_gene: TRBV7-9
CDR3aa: ASRSPRGETQY

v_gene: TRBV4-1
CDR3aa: ASSQELGGTYEQY

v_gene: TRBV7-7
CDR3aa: ASSLSVGSSYEQY

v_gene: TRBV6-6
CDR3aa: AGGSGKITGELF

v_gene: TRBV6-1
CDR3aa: ASSQGQGAISNQPQH

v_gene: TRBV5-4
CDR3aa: ASSSPPGELF

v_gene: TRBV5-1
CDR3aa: ASSGQGSIYEQY

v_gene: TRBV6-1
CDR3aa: ASSGPSGGVTDTQY

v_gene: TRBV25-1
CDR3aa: ASSVLGTDYEQY

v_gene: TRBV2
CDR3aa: ASSQEWGHGDTQY

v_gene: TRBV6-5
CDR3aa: ASSVAGGLYEQY

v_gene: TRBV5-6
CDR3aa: ASSFSDVNEQF

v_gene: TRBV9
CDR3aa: ASSASGGSYEQY

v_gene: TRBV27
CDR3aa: ASSVVGVGGVTEAF

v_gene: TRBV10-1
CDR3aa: ASSEDSPLGYNEQF

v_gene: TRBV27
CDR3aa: ASSLGGLGEKLF

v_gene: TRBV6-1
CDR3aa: ASSEALDRGIYGYT

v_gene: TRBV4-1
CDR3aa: ASSQDRTLGEQF

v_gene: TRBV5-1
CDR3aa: ASSPMTGLGEAF

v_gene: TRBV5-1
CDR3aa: ASSPGAEVYGYT

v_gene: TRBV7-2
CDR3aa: ASSLRAGTSGYYEQY

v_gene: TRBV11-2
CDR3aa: ASSRDAGGGYT

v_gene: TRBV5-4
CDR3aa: ASSLTPEENYGYT

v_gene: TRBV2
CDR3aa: ASRKQGLSYNEQF

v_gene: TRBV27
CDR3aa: ASSLRWGALRNEQF

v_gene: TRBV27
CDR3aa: ASSPSPFYGYT

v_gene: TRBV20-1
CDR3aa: SATPNTEAF

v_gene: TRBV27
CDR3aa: ASKAESSYNSPLH

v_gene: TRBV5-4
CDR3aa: ASSSLDLHGTDTQY

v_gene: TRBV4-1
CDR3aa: ASSQVGDRLEQY

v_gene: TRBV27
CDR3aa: ASSQQGAEAF